One sample yielded the 30 T cell receptor beta chains listed below, sequenced in a study of type 1 regulatory T cells. Each CDR3 protein is one row after TCRdb ran MiXCR on the reads. Of roughly 18,000 distinct CDR3 sequences detected, about 9.4% appear once; the ten largest clones hold under 3.5%. The sample was CD4+ T cells, either the whole sample or a sorted fraction (not recorded which). The source is a human donor in good health.

The table lists this clonotype with many counts. This chain joins TRBV15 and TRBJ1-5, with D possibly matching TRBD1 (6 bases). Germline values: CDR1 LNHNV, CDR2 YYDKDF (reference sequence). This CDR3 spans 16 amino acids. Between the trimmed V and J ends, which lost 4 bases and 6 bases, there was a span of 19 bases. In DNA, the CDR3 is TGTGCCACCAGCAACCCGGGACATATAGGTGGTCAGCCCCAGCATTTT. Its translation is CATSNPGHIGGQPQHF.

By its share, this clonotype is medium-sized (0.01 to 0.1%). The CDR3 coding sequence is TGCAGTGCATGGCACCGGGGCCTGACTGGGGCCAACGTCCTGACTTTC. Translating it yields CSAWHRGLTGANVLTF. The chain links TRBV20-1 to TRBJ2-6, with D possibly being TRBD1 or TRBD2 (5 bases each). V shed 6 bases and J shed 2 bases, with 17 bases lying between them. Germline-derived CDR1 and CDR2 are DFQATT and SNEGSKA (reference sequence). The CDR3 has 16 amino acids.

The chain is built from TRBV28 and TRBJ1-2, with a tentative D call TRBD1 (5 bases). V was cut by 3 bases and J by 1 base, with 12 bases left in between. The CDR3 extends over 15 amino acids. From germline, CDR1 is MDHEN and CDR2 SYDVKM. CDR3 loop: CASSLGDRVNYGYTF. The DNA for the CDR3 is TGTGCCAGCAGTTTGGGGGACCGAGTTAACTATGGCTACACCTTC.

This clonotype showed up many times. This CDR3 fails to terminate in the conserved phenylalanine or tryptophan, so it likely reflects a read error. The chain employs TRBV28 and TRBJ2-7; 7 nucleotides agree with TRBD2. Per germline, CDR1 MDHEN and CDR2 SYDVKM. This CDR3 comprises 14 residues. V was clipped by 6 bases and J by 3 bases; unmatched bases: 8. DNA for the CDR3: TGTGCCAGCAGGAACCGGGACTACAACTACGAGCAGTACCTC. This translates into CASRNRDYNYEQYL.

This clonotype was found many times. The chain uses TRBV29-1 and TRBJ2-3, with 11 bases aligning to TRBD2. After removal of 6 bases from V and 9 bases from J, the junction contained 14 bases not matched to a gene. Germline CDR1 is SQVTM and CDR2 is ANQGSEA. The CDR3 is made up of 15 amino acids. The CDR3 region is CSVGTSGSGIGTQYF. The CDR3 bases are TGCAGCGTGGGAACTAGCGGGAGTGGAATAGGGACGCAGTATTTT.

This clonotype was recorded a few times. This rearrangement joins TRBV7-9 to TRBJ2-7; possibly TRBD1 for D (5 bases). CDR3 length: 13 residues. Germline CDR1 is SEHNR and CDR2 is FQNEAQ (reference sequence). Trimming removed 2 bases at V and 9 bases at J, with 14 bases between. CDR3 nucleotide sequence: TGTGCCAGCAGCTTAACAGGAGATCCCTGGCAGTACTTC. Translated: CASSLTGDPWQYF.

This clonotype was counted at least ten times. This chain connects TRBV5-1 to TRBJ2-5; D not resolved. The germline V gene has CDR1 SGHRS and CDR2 YFSETQ. The CDR3 runs to 14 residues. V was pared by 2 bases and J by 3 bases, with 11 bases between. CDR3 in amino acids: CASSFIRSKETQYF. CDR3 DNA sequence: TGCGCCAGCAGCTTTATTCGTAGCAAAGAGACCCAGTACTTC.

This clonotype was counted many times. J is TRBJ2-7 and V is TRBV21-1; the table's D call of TRBD2 was not tested on the DNA. TRBV21-1 is a pseudogene locus. CDR3 length: 18 amino acids. The CDR3 protein is CASSPPLAISTLTYEQYF. CDR3 bases: TGTGCCAGCAGCCCCCCACTAGCGATCAGTACCCTTACCTACGAGCAGTACTTC.

Regarding this clonotype: Given a much more abundant clone one base away, this may be a read error. The CDR3 end shows no conserved phenylalanine or tryptophan, and so a read error is likely. The CDR3 loop reads CSARDPRGSANEQFS. Here the CDR3 DNA reads TGCAGTGCTAGGGACCCTAGGGGTTCTGCCAATGAGCAGTTCTCC. The genes are TRBV20-1 and TRBJ2-1; TRBD1 is a possible D gene (5 bases). V lost 3 bases to trimming and J lost 6 bases, with 18 bases between them. The CDR3 runs 15 residues. Germline CDR1 and CDR2: DFQATT and SNEGSKA (reference sequence).

This clonotype was counted at least ten times. This chain uses TRBV30 with TRBJ1-2; 8 bases are a match to TRBD1. This CDR3 comprises 13 residues. Germline-derived CDR1 and CDR2 are GTSNPN and SVGIG (reference sequence). V shed 5 bases and J 4 bases; nucleotides not matched to a gene: 6. CDR3 sequence: CAWGGTGLYGYTF. The CDR3 DNA follows: TGTGCCTGGGGGGGGACAGGACTCTATGGCTACACCTTC.

This clonotype was counted a few times. The chain joins TRBV4-3 to TRBJ1-1, with TRBD1 as a possible D gene (6 bases). Trimming removed 0 bases from V and 11 bases from J, with 16 bases in between. Germline CDR1 reads LGHNA; CDR2 reads YSLEER. The CDR3 sequence is 14 residues long. The CDR3 DNA follows: TGCGCCAGCAGCCAAGATAGAGGACAGCCCACGGCTTTCTTT. This sequence encodes CASSQDRGQPTAFF.

This clonotype was observed a handful of times. This chain connects TRBV3-1 to TRBJ2-5; D might be TRBD1 (7 bases). Germline loops: CDR1 LGHDT, CDR2 YNNKEL (reference sequence). Trimming stripped 0 bases from V and 3 bases from J, with 11 bases between. The CDR3 is 15 amino acids. CDR3 sequence (DNA): TGTGCCAGCAGCCAAGACCTCAGGGGGGAAGAGACCCAGTACTTC. Encoded protein: CASSQDLRGEETQYF.

The chain is built from TRBV12-3 or TRBV12-4 and TRBJ1-2, with TRBD1 matching 9 bases. The CDR3 length is 14 residues. V trimming: 6 bases; J trimming: 8 bases; junction bases outside the gene matches: 10. The CDR3 region is CASRPVGTGKGYTF. As DNA, the CDR3 is TGTGCCAGCAGGCCGGTCGGGACAGGGAAAGGCTACACCTTC.

This clonotype is deemed medium-sized. The chain is built from TRBV6-2 or TRBV6-3 and TRBJ1-1; 7 bases map to TRBD1. CDR1 is MNHEY and CDR2 is SVGEGT in the germline V gene. V was pared by 4 bases and J by 1 base, with 6 bases of the junction left unmatched. This CDR3 contains 15 residues. The CDR3 protein is CASSSRGGENTEAFF. DNA of the CDR3: TGTGCCAGCAGTTCTAGAGGGGGCGAGAACACTGAAGCTTTCTTT.

This clonotype was counted many times. This chain links TRBV7-3 with TRBJ2-1, with D possibly being TRBD2 (5 bases). The CDR3 is 15 residues long. V was pared by 1 base and J by 0 bases, with 7 bases between. The germline V gene has CDR1 SGHTA and CDR2 FQGTGA. The CDR3 region has the DNA TGTGCCAGCAGCTTAAAAGGGAGCTCCTACAATGAGCAGTTCTTC. It yields the protein CASSLKGSSYNEQFF.

This clonotype was seen repeatedly, ten times or more. The V call is TRBV10-3, the J call TRBJ2-5, with TRBD1 as a possible D gene (6 bases). The CDR3 loop spans 11 amino acids. The germline V gene encodes CDR1 ENHRY and CDR2 SYGVKD. V lost 10 bases to trimming and J lost 2 bases, with 8 bases between them. In DNA, the CDR3 is TGTGCCACCCAGGGGCAAGAGACCCAGTACTTC. Its translation is CATQGQETQYF.

The chain uses TRBV7-9 and TRBJ1-6, with D unclear. From germline, CDR1 is SEHNR and CDR2 FQNEAQ (reference sequence). CDR3 length: 12 amino acids. V was trimmed by 5 bases and J by 9 bases, leaving 8 bases between them. The CDR3 bases are TGTGCCAGCAGCCATTCCTCTTCACCCCTCCACTTT. Protein product: CASSHSSSPLHF.

Of note for this clonotype: With a much larger clone just one base away, this may be a read error. V gene TRBV7-9 combines with J gene TRBJ2-1; TRBD2 agrees at 10 bases. The CDR3 is 15 residues long. The germline V gene has CDR1 SEHNR and CDR2 FQNEAQ (reference sequence). V lost 6 bases and J lost 7; bases outside the gene matches: 9. The CDR3 protein is CASRRRLAGVNEQFF. The CDR3 DNA reads TGTGCCAGCAGGCGGAGGCTAGCGGGAGTAAATGAGCAGTTCTTC.

This clonotype was found many times. This rearrangement joins TRBV10-3 to TRBJ1-1, with D perhaps matching TRBD1 (6 bases). Between the trimmed V and J ends, which lost 6 bases and 11 bases, there was a span of 16 bases. Germline V gene sequence: CDR1 ENHRY, CDR2 SYGVKD. The CDR3 is 12 amino acids. The chain's CDR3 is CAISHDRTRAFF. In DNA, the CDR3 is TGTGCCATCAGCCACGACAGGACGCGGGCTTTCTTT.

This clonotype was detected only a few times. V is TRBV6-2 or TRBV6-3 and J is TRBJ2-7; 16 nucleotides align to TRBD2. V gave up 5 bases and J gave up 4 bases; unmatched junction bases: 8. Germline V CDR1 and CDR2: MNHEY, SVGEGT. This CDR3 region has 17 residues. CDR3 amino acids: CASSPGTSGRAVYEQYF. CDR3 coding DNA: TGTGCCAGCAGTCCCGGGACTAGCGGGAGGGCCGTTTACGAGCAGTACTTC.

On this clonotype: A much larger clone differs by one base, so this may be a read error. The chain has TRBV12-3 or TRBV12-4 and TRBJ2-3; 7 bases align to TRBD2. The V gene end was trimmed by 6 bases and the J gene end by 2 bases; junction bases not matched to a gene: 5. The CDR3 consists of 14 residues. The CDR3 loop reads CASRAGAVTDTQYF. In DNA form, the CDR3 reads TGTGCCAGCAGGGCGGGAGCGGTCACAGATACGCAGTATTTT.

Note on this clonotype: Sequence at one end of the junction differs from germline and may be a read error. This sequence joins TRBV18 and TRBJ2-1, with 9 bases that match TRBD2. CDR1 KGHSH and CDR2 LQKENI come from the germline V gene. The CDR3 spans 14 residues. CDR3 region: CATSPGLADNEQFF. CDR3 nucleotide sequence: TGTGCCACCTCACCGGGACTAGCTGATAATGAGCAGTTCTTC.

This sequence joins TRBV20-1 and TRBJ1-2, with 7 bases matching TRBD1. Per the germline V gene, CDR1 is DFQATT and CDR2 is SNEGSKA (reference sequence). This CDR3 spans 12 amino acids. Trimming took 5 bases from V and 7 from J; bases not matched to a gene: 7. The CDR3 DNA sequence: TGCAGTGCTCCCGGGACAGAGCGTGGCTACACCTTC. Its translation is CSAPGTERGYTF.

This clonotype was seen ten or more times. The chain joins TRBV5-1 to TRBJ1-2, with no clear D. Germline loops: CDR1 SGHRS, CDR2 YFSETQ. CDR3 size: 13 residues. The V gene lost 6 bases and the J gene lost 5 bases, with 14 bases spanning the gap. As DNA, the CDR3 is TGCGCCAGCACCTACCCGCGGATTTATGGCTACACCTTC. It encodes CASTYPRIYGYTF.

This clonotype was seen just once. One base away lies a much larger clone, so this may be a sequencing read error. The V and J genes are TRBV6-2 or TRBV6-3 and TRBJ2-1, with 7 bases that match TRBD2. Germline-derived CDR1 and CDR2 are MNHEY and SVGEGT. This CDR3 spans 15 amino acids. This chain's CDR3 is CASNLASGPYNEQLF. CDR3 bases: TGTGCCAGCAACCTAGCTAGCGGACCCTACAATGAGCAGCTCTTC.

As concerns this clonotype: A much larger clone lies one base from this, so it may be a read error. J is TRBJ1-1 and V is TRBV5-1; TRBD1 aligns across 8 bases. This CDR3 contains 14 residues. Germline CDR1 reads SGHRS; CDR2 reads YFSETQ. The V and J ends lost 1 base and 10 bases, in that order; junction bases with no gene match: 9. The CDR3 reads CASSLIGQGLAAFF. DNA for the CDR3: TGCGCCAGCAGCTTGATCGGACAGGGTCTTGCAGCTTTCTTT.

This clonotype appeared many times. An end of the junction does not agree with germline; a read error may underlie this. V usage is TRBV5-1 and J usage is TRBJ2-7; 7 nucleotides align to TRBD1. CDR3 length equals 11 residues. Per the germline V gene, CDR1 is SGHRS and CDR2 is YFSETQ. The chain's CDR3 is CASSLDRGIFF. CDR3 in DNA: TGCGCCAGCAGCTTGGACAGGGGAATCTTCTTC.

Judged by abundance, this clonotype is medium-sized (0.01 to 0.1%). The genes are TRBV7-9 and TRBJ2-1; D gene ambiguous. The CDR3 extends over 12 amino acids. The germline CDR1 and CDR2 sequences are SEHNR and FQNEAQ (reference sequence). With 1 base removed from V and 7 bases from J, the gap between germline ends came to 5 bases. CDR3 in amino acids: CASSLVGNEQFF. The CDR3 DNA follows: TGTGCCAGCAGCTTAGTTGGAAATGAGCAGTTCTTC.

This clonotype has a handful of counts. The rearrangement links TRBV20-1 to TRBJ2-3; D might be TRBD1 or TRBD2, each matching 5 bases. CDR1 and CDR2 from the germline V gene are DFQATT and SNEGSKA (reference sequence). CDR3 length equals 15 residues. Deletions cut 2 bases from V and 2 bases from J, with 14 bases between. The CDR3 sequence: CSARPTRGYTDTQYF. The CDR3 DNA follows: TGCAGTGCTAGACCAACTAGGGGATACACAGATACGCAGTATTTT.

This clonotype is categorized as medium-sized. This chain connects TRBV2 to TRBJ2-6; D gene uncertain. V dropped 6 bases and J dropped 2 bases, with 2 bases sitting between them. CDR1 SNHLY and CDR2 FYNNEI come from the germline V gene. CDR3 length: 12 amino acids. CDR3 bases: TGTGCCAGCAGGGCTGGGGCCAACGTCCTGACTTTC. Translation: CASRAGANVLTF.